These 23 T cell receptor beta chains were sequenced from one sample in a study of molecular identifiers for immune sequencing clone quantification. TCRdb passed the PCR reads through MiXCR, listing each CDR3 protein once. The sample records around 100,000 distinct CDR3 sequences, 35% being singletons. The specimen sequenced was naive CD8+ T cells from blood, with Jurkat cell RNA spiked in. Subset indicated: FACS-sorted CD8+CD4-CCR7+CD45RA+ naive T cells. The receptor source for this set is a human donor in good health. Some libraries in this study had Jurkat cell RNA spiked in.

This clonotype was picked up a small number of times. The J gene is TRBJ1-1, the V gene TRBV7-9; 7 bases line up with TRBD1. From germline, CDR1 is SEHNR and CDR2 FQNEAQ (reference sequence). The CDR3 loop spans 14 amino acids. Trimming removed 1 base from V and 4 bases from J; junction bases left unmatched: 3. CDR3 sequence: CASSLVDRSTEAFF. CDR3 bases: TGTGCCAGCAGCTTAGTGGACAGGAGCACTGAAGCTTTCTTT.

As for this clonotype: This may be a read error, as it is one base from a much larger clone. V and J are TRBV28 and TRBJ2-3; tentatively, D is TRBD1 (6 bases). The CDR3 runs 16 residues. The V end lost 6 bases, the J end lost 1 base, and 17 bases lay between the germline ends. CDR1 is MDHEN and CDR2 is SYDVKM in the germline V gene. CDR3 amino acids: CASSRDMGARTDTQYF. CDR3 bases: TGTGCCAGCAGCCGGGACATGGGCGCCCGCACAGATACGCAGTATTTT. The variable domain in full, with the rest retrieved from reference TRBV28 and TRBJ2-3, is DVKVTQSSRYLVKRTGEKVFLECVQDMDHENMFWYRQDPGLGLRLIYFSYDVKMKEKGDIPEGYSVSREKKERFSLILESASTNQTSMYLCASSRDMGARTDTQYFGPGTRLTVL.

The chain links TRBV5-6 to TRBJ2-4, with D perhaps matching TRBD1 or TRBD2 (5 bases each). CDR1 is SGHDT and CDR2 is YYEEEE in the germline V gene. The CDR3 sequence is 16 residues long. Deletions cut 4 bases from V and 0 bases from J, with 14 bases between. The CDR3 protein is CASSINSGLAKNIQYF. The CDR3 DNA is TGTGCCAGCAGCATTAACTCGGGGCTAGCCAAAAACATTCAGTACTTC. The whole variable domain, remainder taken from reference TRBV5-6 and TRBJ2-4, is DAGVTQSPTHLIKTRGQQVTLRCSPKSGHDTVSWYQQALGQGPQFIFQYYEEEERQRGNFPDRFSGHQFPNYSSELNVNALLLGDSALYLCASSINSGLAKNIQYFGAGTRLSVL.

This clonotype was seen only a few times. V and J are TRBV9 and TRBJ1-3; D is ambiguous. V was shortened by 7 bases and J by 1 base, with 9 bases between the two germline ends. The CDR3 consists of 13 residues. Germline CDR1 SGDLS, CDR2 YYNGEE. The CDR3, as DNA: TGTGCCAGCGGGGTGAGTTCTGGAAACACCATATATTTT. It is translated as CASGVSSGNTIYF.

The chain recombines TRBV14 with TRBJ2-3; 8 nucleotides agree with TRBD1. CDR1 is SGHDN and CDR2 is FVKESK in the germline V gene. The V segment lost 0 bases and the J segment 4 bases; nucleotides outside the gene matches: 3. There are 15 residues in the CDR3. The CDR3 bases are TGTGCCAGCAGCCAAGATTTGACAGGGGCAGATACGCAGTATTTT. Translating gives CASSQDLTGADTQYF. The entire variable domain, with the rest obtained from reference TRBV14 and TRBJ2-3, is as follows: EAGVTQFPSHSVIEKGQTVTLRCDPISGHDNLYWYRRVMGKEIKFLLHFVKESKQDESGMPNNRFLAERTGGTYSTLKVQPAELEDSGVYFCASSQDLTGADTQYFGPGTRLTVL.

The J gene is TRBJ2-4, the V gene TRBV7-9, with D possibly called TRBD1 or TRBD2 (5 bases each). V lost 4 bases and J 9 bases, leaving 19 bases between the germline ends. The CDR3 totals 15 residues. The V gene's germline CDR1 is SEHNR and CDR2 FQNEAQ (reference sequence). The CDR3 DNA sequence: TGTGCCAGCAGCTCGTCGGGCGGGTCGAGGGGCATTCAGTACTTC. Amino acid sequence: CASSSSGGSRGIQYF.

The genes are TRBV27 and TRBJ2-1, with D unresolved. Trimming removed 1 base at V and 7 bases at J, with 8 bases between. The CDR3 totals 13 residues. Germline V gene lookup returns CDR1 MNHEY and CDR2 SMNVEV (reference sequence). For the CDR3, the DNA is TGTGCCAGCAGTTTATACTCGATAAATGAGCAGTTCTTC. It yields the protein CASSLYSINEQFF.

The chain combines TRBV7-9 with TRBJ2-7, with D unclear. In germline, CDR1 is SEHNR, CDR2 FQNEAQ (reference sequence). Trimming left V 4 bases short and J 6 bases short, with 22 bases between. The CDR3 is 16 residues long. CDR3 sequence (DNA): TGTGCCAGCAGCTCCCGGGTCGGATCCCGGGTTGGCGAGCAGTACTTC. Encoded protein: CASSSRVGSRVGEQYF.

V gene TRBV20-1 combines with J gene TRBJ2-3; D is unresolved. The germline V and J ends were trimmed by 6 bases and 7 bases, with 11 bases remaining between them. CDR1 and CDR2 from the germline V gene are DFQATT and SNEGSKA (reference sequence). The CDR3 totals 11 residues. Here the CDR3 DNA reads TGCAGTGCAACTGAAGGGAATACGCAGTATTTT. Encoded protein: CSATEGNTQYF.

This clonotype has just a few counts. V is TRBV7-9 and J is TRBJ2-7; perhaps TRBD2 as D (5 bases). Germline assignment: CDR1 SEHNR and CDR2 FQNEAQ (reference sequence). The CDR3 is 13 residues long. Deletions cut 7 bases from V and 6 bases from J, with 16 bases between. CDR3 nucleotide sequence: TGTGCCAGCACCAATACAGAGGGTTTCGAGCAGTACTTC. Translated: CASTNTEGFEQYF.

This clonotype was found many times. The chain is built from TRBV28 and TRBJ2-3; D call uncertain. V lost 4 bases and J 0 bases, leaving 8 bases between the germline ends. From germline, CDR1 is MDHEN and CDR2 SYDVKM. The CDR3 loop spans 14 amino acids. CDR3 in amino acids: CASSSGASTDTQYF. For the CDR3, the DNA is TGTGCCAGCAGTTCAGGAGCTAGCACAGATACGCAGTATTTT.

This clonotype was picked up a small number of times. The chain employs TRBV29-1 and TRBJ2-7; possibly TRBD1 for D (7 bases). Germline V gene data show CDR1 as SQVTM and CDR2 as ANQGSEA. The CDR3 totals 19 residues. Trimming removed 1 base from V and 0 bases from J, with 25 bases in between. The CDR3 here is CSVEVPDRALGGGSYEQYF. The CDR3 bases are TGCAGCGTTGAAGTACCAGACAGGGCCCTTGGGGGAGGCTCCTACGAGCAGTACTTC.

This clonotype was counted a few times. J is TRBJ2-6 and V is TRBV19; D might be TRBD1 (5 bases). Trimming left V 4 bases short and J 4 bases short, with 11 bases between. The CDR3 is made up of 15 amino acids. From germline, CDR1 is LNHDA and CDR2 SQIVND (reference sequence). The DNA for the CDR3 is TGTGCCAGTAGTACAGGGTTCGGCGGGGCCAACGTCCTGACTTTC. Protein: CASSTGFGGANVLTF.

The chain has TRBV9 and TRBJ2-1; D gene unclear. The CDR3 length is 15 residues. Germline values: CDR1 SGDLS, CDR2 YYNGEE. V was cut by 3 bases and J by 2 bases, with 12 bases left in between. Here the CDR3 DNA reads TGTGCCAGCAGCGACGGCCAACCGACCTACAATGAGCAGTTCTTC. Translated, it gives CASSDGQPTYNEQFF.

This sequence joins TRBV6-2 or TRBV6-3 and TRBJ2-1; D call uncertain. This CDR3 contains 12 residues. Germline loops: CDR1 MNHEY, CDR2 SVGEGT. The V end lost 5 bases, the J end lost 10 bases, and 12 bases lay between the germline ends. This CDR3 reads CASSRVPEEQFF. CDR3 coding DNA: TGTGCCAGCAGTCGCGTGCCTGAAGAGCAGTTCTTC.

A few counts support this clonotype. The V and J genes are TRBV5-6 and TRBJ1-2; D gene uncertain. Germline V lookup: CDR1 SGHDT, CDR2 YYEEEE. Trimming removed 0 bases at V and 2 bases at J, with 5 bases between. This CDR3 comprises 13 residues. CDR3 sequence reads: CASSLGSNYGYTF. In DNA, the CDR3 is TGTGCCAGCAGCTTGGGCAGCAACTATGGCTACACCTTC.

Regarding this clonotype: The junction and the germline gene differ at one end; a read error may be behind it. V usage is TRBV11-2 and J usage is TRBJ2-1; 7 bases fit TRBD2. The CDR3 has 17 amino acids. CDR1 and CDR2 from the germline V gene are SGHAT and FQNNGV. This CDR3 reads CASSFFAPTEGGRRWSF. The CDR3 DNA is TGTGCCAGCAGCTTTTTTGCCCCCACAGAAGGCGGGAGAAGATGGTCCTTC.

This clonotype was picked up one time. The chain carries TRBV3-1 and TRBJ2-5; D possibly corresponds to TRBD1 (6 bases). The germline V gene has CDR1 LGHDT and CDR2 YNNKEL (reference sequence). The CDR3 totals 16 residues. Trimming took 1 base from V and 0 from J, leaving 12 bases between them. The CDR3 reads CASSQVRGDNQETQYF. The DNA for the CDR3 is TGTGCCAGCAGCCAAGTAAGAGGGGACAACCAAGAGACCCAGTACTTC.

In regard to this clonotype: This may stem from a read error, because a much larger clone lies one nucleotide away. It is likely a read error, because the conserved phenylalanine at the end of the CDR3 is missing. The genes are TRBV27 and TRBJ1-2; D remains unclear. V lost 4 bases and J lost 6, with 9 bases in between. CDR1 is MNHEY, CDR2 SMNVEV, per germline (reference sequence). The CDR3 runs to 12 residues. CDR3 sequence: CASSSGFHGYTY. DNA for the CDR3: TGTGCCAGCAGTTCAGGTTTTCATGGCTACACCTAC.

V usage is TRBV5-1 and J usage is TRBJ1-1; D may be TRBD1 (5 bases). From germline, CDR1 is SGHRS and CDR2 YFSETQ. CDR3 size: 15 residues. V lost 3 bases and J 1 base, leaving 13 bases between the germline ends. The CDR3 coding sequence is TGCGCCAGCAGCTGGATCACCACAGGGAACACTGAAGCTTTCTTT. It specifies CASSWITTGNTEAFF.

This clonotype was seen more than once but under ten times. The rearrangement joins TRBV5-1 to TRBJ2-1; 7 bases match TRBD1. Trimming removed 4 bases from V and 4 bases from J; junction bases left unmatched: 8. This CDR3 is 15 amino acids long. CDR1 is SGHRS, CDR2 YFSETQ, per germline. The CDR3 nucleotides are TGCGCCAGCAGCCAGGACAGGAGCGATTACAATGAGCAGTTCTTC. This codes for CASSQDRSDYNEQFF.

This clonotype was found many times. This chain joins TRBV28 and TRBJ2-7, with D perhaps matching TRBD1 or TRBD2 (5 bases each). The germline CDR1 and CDR2 sequences are MDHEN and SYDVKM. The CDR3 covers 15 residues. V lost 3 bases to trimming and J lost 0 bases, with 12 bases between them. CDR3 residues: CASSLGQAGSYEQYF. The CDR3 DNA reads TGTGCCAGCAGTTTGGGGCAGGCGGGCTCCTACGAGCAGTACTTC.

Concerning this clonotype itself: This clone may be a read error of a much larger clone one base away. The chain couples TRBV7-9 to TRBJ2-5; D possibly matches TRBD1 or TRBD2 (6 bases each). V was clipped by 10 bases and J by 2 bases, with 29 bases between them. From germline, CDR1 is SEHNR and CDR2 FQNEAQ (reference sequence). CDR3 length equals 18 residues. CDR3 sequence: CAMKGGRANPSGQETQYF. The CDR3, as DNA: TGTGCCATGAAGGGGGGCAGAGCTAACCCTTCGGGACAAGAGACCCAGTACTTC. Filled out from reference TRBV7-9 and TRBJ2-5, the complete variable domain reads DTGVSQNPRHKITKRGQNVTFRCDPISEHNRLYWYRQTLGQGPEFLTYFQNEAQLEKSRLLSDRFSAERPKGSFSTLEIQRTEQGDSAMYLCAMKGGRANPSGQETQYFGPGTRLLVL.